The 16 T cell receptor beta chains reported below all come from one sample, sequenced in a study of blood T cells in healthy people across ages. The authors ran a second PCR of 7 to 11 cycles using a sample-barcoded 5' primer and a J-beta primer mix. From the 5' RACE reads, TCRdb called clonotypes with MiXCR, one entry per CDR3 protein. The data contain roughly 730,000 distinct CDR3 sequences, roughly three fifths of them singletons. The source material was blood. The source of these receptors is a man aged 35 to 55 in good health.

This chain joins TRBV7-2 and TRBJ1-4; D is undetermined. The V gene's germline CDR1 is SGHTA and CDR2 FQGNSA. V dropped 3 bases and J dropped 7 bases, with 12 bases sitting between them. The CDR3 runs 14 residues. The CDR3 is CASSLSRECEKLFF. The CDR3 DNA reads as TGTGCCAGCAGCTTGTCCCGGGAGTGTGAAAAACTGTTTTTT.

This chain links TRBV10-3 with TRBJ2-4, with 8 bases fitting TRBD1. Judging by the DNA end, TRBJ2-5 fits better; the J call may be wrong. Germline CDR1 and CDR2: ENHRY and SYGVKD. This CDR3 has 17 residues. The CDR3 bases are TGTGCCATCAGTGAGTCAGGACAGGGAGGCTCGGGGGAGACCCAGTACTTC. This translates into CAISESGQGGSGETQYF.

The V call is TRBV28, the J call TRBJ2-7; unclear D gene. Trimming left V 5 bases short and J 6 bases short, with 14 bases between. The germline V gene has CDR1 MDHEN and CDR2 SYDVKM. This CDR3 has 13 residues. Here the CDR3 reads CASSHLSVPEQYF. CDR3 DNA: TGTGCCAGCAGTCACCTCTCGGTCCCCGAGCAGTACTTC.

This clonotype has just a few counts. The chain employs TRBV10-3 and TRBJ2-1, with 9 bases aligning to TRBD2. CDR3 size: 14 residues. Germline-derived CDR1 and CDR2 are ENHRY and SYGVKD. The J segment lost 5 bases and the V segment lost 8 bases, leaving 7 bases of the junction unmatched. The CDR3 DNA reads TGTGCCATCTCGGTAGCGGGGGCCGACAATGAGCAGTTCTTC. Protein product: CAISVAGADNEQFF.

The sample holds a few counts of this clonotype. V usage is TRBV9 and J usage is TRBJ2-1; TRBD2 matches 9 bases. This CDR3 is 17 amino acids long. The germline CDR1 and CDR2 sequences are SGDLS and YYNGEE. V was pared by 1 base and J by 1 base, with 6 bases of the junction left unmatched. CDR3 sequence reads: CASSVNLAGSSYNEQFF. Here the CDR3 DNA reads TGTGCCAGCAGCGTAAACCTAGCGGGGAGTTCCTACAATGAGCAGTTCTTC.

The chain joins TRBV7-3 to TRBJ2-4; D not certain. Germline V gives CDR1 SGHTA, CDR2 FQGTGA. The length of the CDR3 is 13 residues. Trimming pared 4 bases from V and 13 bases from J, leaving 17 bases between. In DNA, the CDR3 is TGTGCCAGCAGCTACGATCCGGCGGAAGAGCAGTACTTC. Translating it yields CASSYDPAEEQYF.

This clonotype came up a few times. V is TRBV5-6 and J is TRBJ2-3; no firm D call. Looked up from germline, CDR1 is SGHDT and CDR2 is YYEEEE. This CDR3 contains 17 residues. V gave up 3 bases and J gave up 0 bases, with 17 bases separating them. CDR3 loop: CASSSLSHPRSTDTQYF. Written as DNA, the CDR3 is TGTGCCAGCAGCTCCTTAAGCCACCCGAGGAGCACAGATACGCAGTATTTT.

Details on this clonotype: This clone may be a read error of a much larger clone one base away. The J gene is TRBJ2-1, the V gene TRBV4-3; no reliable D call. V gave up 0 bases and J gave up 12 bases, with 18 bases separating them. The CDR3 runs 15 residues. Germline CDR1 reads LGHNA; CDR2 reads YSLEER. CDR3 loop: CASSQDLSSAAGQFF. CDR3 nucleotide sequence: TGCGCCAGCAGCCAAGATTTATCCTCCGCCGCTGGGCAGTTCTTC.

The chain joins TRBV7-8 to TRBJ2-1; TRBD2 matches at 7 bases. In germline, CDR1 is SGHVS, CDR2 FQNEAQ. The CDR3 is 13 amino acids. With 5 bases clipped from V and 15 bases from J, the junction kept 13 bases outside the gene matches. In DNA, the CDR3 is TGTGCCAGCAGCATAAGCGGGACTCCCATACCGTTCTTC. It codes for CASSISGTPIPFF.

V and J are TRBV20-1 and TRBJ2-3; 9 bases fit TRBD2. The CDR3 runs 16 residues. Per the germline V gene, CDR1 is DFQATT and CDR2 is SNEGSKA (reference sequence). V shed 2 bases and J 9 bases; nucleotides not matched to a gene: 15. CDR3 DNA sequence: TGCAGTGCTAGACCGGGACTAGCCGCCAGCACAGCGACGCAGTATTTT. This encodes CSARPGLAASTATQYF.

This clonotype was picked up a small number of times. V is TRBV29-1 and J is TRBJ2-3; D is tentatively TRBD1 or TRBD2 (5 bases each). With 7 bases removed from V and 6 bases from J, the gap between germline ends came to 8 bases. Germline V CDR1 and CDR2: SQVTM, ANQGSEA. This CDR3 is 10 amino acids long. CDR3 in amino acids: CSAGRDTQYF. CDR3 bases: TGCAGCGCGGGGCGGGATACGCAGTATTTT.

The chain links TRBV28 to TRBJ1-2; weak D call: TRBD1 (5 bases). Trimming cost V 6 bases and J 4 bases, with 12 bases left between them. Germline V CDR1 and CDR2: MDHEN, SYDVKM. The CDR3 is 13 amino acids. CDR3 loop: CASRQGAVYGYTF. CDR3 bases: TGTGCCAGCAGGCAAGGGGCGGTCTATGGCTACACCTTC.

V and J are TRBV9 and TRBJ2-3, with 8 bases fitting TRBD1. This CDR3 comprises 14 residues. Germline V gene data show CDR1 as SGDLS and CDR2 as YYNGEE. V dropped 2 bases and J dropped 3; count of bases not matched to a gene: 2. The CDR3 DNA sequence: TGTGCCAGCAGCGTGACAGGGGCAACAGATACGCAGTATTTT. This sequence encodes CASSVTGATDTQYF.

This clonotype has a handful of counts. The V and J genes are TRBV11-1 and TRBJ2-7; perhaps TRBD2 as D (5 bases). CDR1 SGHAT and CDR2 FQDESV come from the germline V gene (reference sequence). V gave up 6 bases and J gave up 6 bases, with 15 bases separating them. This CDR3 spans 13 amino acids. CDR3 nucleotides: TGTGCCAGCAGACGTGTGTCGAGCGGCGAGCAGTACTTC. This encodes CASRRVSSGEQYF.

The rearrangement uses TRBV5-1 and TRBJ1-1; D ambiguous. The ends were cut back, 4 bases at V and 12 bases at J, with 22 bases in the middle. CDR1 is SGHRS and CDR2 is YFSETQ in the germline V gene. The CDR3 runs to 14 residues. CDR3 residues: CASSVMGMAGVSFF. DNA of the CDR3: TGCGCCAGCAGCGTGATGGGTATGGCTGGGGTTTCTTTCTTT.

The chain is built from TRBV4-2 and TRBJ2-2; perhaps TRBD1 as D (5 bases). Between the trimmed V and J ends, which lost 6 bases and 1 base, there was a span of 12 bases. The CDR3 totals 15 residues. Germline V CDR1 and CDR2: LGHNA, YNFKEQ. CDR3 nucleotides: TGTGCCAGCAGGGATGACACAGGGAACACCGGGGAGCTGTTTTTT. Translating gives CASRDDTGNTGELFF.